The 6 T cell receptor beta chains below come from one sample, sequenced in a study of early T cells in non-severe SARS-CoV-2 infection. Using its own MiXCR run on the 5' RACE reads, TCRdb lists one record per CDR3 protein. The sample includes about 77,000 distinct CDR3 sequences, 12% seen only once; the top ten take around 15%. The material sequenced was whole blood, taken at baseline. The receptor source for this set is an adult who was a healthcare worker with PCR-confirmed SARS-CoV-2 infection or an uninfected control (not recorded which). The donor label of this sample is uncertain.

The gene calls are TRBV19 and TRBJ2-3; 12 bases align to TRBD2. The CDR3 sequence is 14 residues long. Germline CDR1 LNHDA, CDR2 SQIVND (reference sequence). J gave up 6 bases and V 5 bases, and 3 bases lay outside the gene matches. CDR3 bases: TGTGCCAGTAGTGGGGGGACTAGCGGGGATACGCAGTATTTT. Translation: CASSGGTSGDTQYF.

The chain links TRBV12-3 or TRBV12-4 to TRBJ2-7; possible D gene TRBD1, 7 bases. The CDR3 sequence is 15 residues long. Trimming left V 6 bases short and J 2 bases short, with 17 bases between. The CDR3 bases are TGTGCCAGCAGCGAAAGGAGGGGGCCCCCCTACGAGCAGTACTTC. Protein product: CASSERRGPPYEQYF.

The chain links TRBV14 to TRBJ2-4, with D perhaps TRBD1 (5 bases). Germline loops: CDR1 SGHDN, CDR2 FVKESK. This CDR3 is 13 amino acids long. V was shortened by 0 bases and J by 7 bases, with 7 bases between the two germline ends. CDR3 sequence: CASSQDHRNIQYF. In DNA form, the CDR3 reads TGTGCCAGCAGCCAAGATCACAGGAACATTCAGTACTTC.

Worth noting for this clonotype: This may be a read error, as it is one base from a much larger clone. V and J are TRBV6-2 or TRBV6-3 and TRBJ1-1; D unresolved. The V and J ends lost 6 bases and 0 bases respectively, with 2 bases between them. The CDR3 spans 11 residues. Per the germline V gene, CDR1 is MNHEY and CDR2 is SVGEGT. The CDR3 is CASRVNTEAFF. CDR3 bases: TGTGCCAGCAGGGTGAACACTGAAGCTTTCTTT.

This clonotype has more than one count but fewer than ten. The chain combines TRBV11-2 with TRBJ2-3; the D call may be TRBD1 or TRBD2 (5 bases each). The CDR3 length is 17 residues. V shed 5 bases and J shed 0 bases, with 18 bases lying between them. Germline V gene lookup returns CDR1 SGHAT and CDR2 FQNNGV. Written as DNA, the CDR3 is TGTGCCAGCAGCAAAGGGGACGGGGCGCCGAGCACAGATACGCAGTATTTT. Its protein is CASSKGDGAPSTDTQYF. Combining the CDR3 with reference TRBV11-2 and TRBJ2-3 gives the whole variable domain EAGVAQSPRYKIIEKRQSVAFWCNPISGHATLYWYQQILGQGPKLLIQFQNNGVVDDSQLPKDRFSAERLKGVDSTLKIQPAKLEDSAVYLCASSKGDGAPSTDTQYFGPGTRLTVL.

The CDR3 spells CASSVDPGAAALQYF. The CDR3 DNA is TGTGCCAGCAGCGTAGATCCGGGCGCTGCAGCCCTTCAGTATTTT. The V and J genes are TRBV9 and TRBJ2-3; D call uncertain. Germline V gene data show CDR1 as SGDLS and CDR2 as YYNGEE. CDR3 size: 15 residues. The V gene lost 0 bases and the J gene lost 12 bases, with 20 bases spanning the gap. The complete variable domain, with remaining parts taken from reference TRBV9 and TRBJ2-3, reads DSGVTQTPKHLITATGQRVTLRCSPRSGDLSVYWYQQSLDQGLQFLIQYYNGEERAKGNILERFSAQQFPDLHSELNLSSLELGDSALYFCASSVDPGAAALQYFGPGTRLTVL.